This TCR beta chain was recovered during a study of T cell responses to AZD1222 COVID-19 vaccine. Study results and caveats: The sample set comprised mostly white British donors with more females, and clonal diversity was possibly underestimated. Just a handful of people given AZD1222 tested seropositive at baseline. Spike-specific TCR breadth and depth were elevated following two AZD1222 doses.

Of note for this clone: What it binds is unknown.

Trimming removed 6 bases at V and 5 bases at J, with 12 bases between. The CDR3 spans 13 residues. Germline V CDR1 and CDR2: LNHDA, SQIVND (reference sequence). Assay: immunoSEQ multiplex PCR; the TCRdb copy retains only in-frame clones and omits some. The sample holds around 84,000 clones; 70% to 90% are singletons and the top ten take about 1.6%. The sequenced sample was peripheral blood, obtained on day 0 of AZD1222 vaccination. The origin of this receptor is an adult in good health. The chain joins TRBV19 to TRBJ2-3; D is uncertain. The CDR3 nucleotides read TGTGCCAGTAGAAGACCGGGCGAAGATACGCAGTATTTT. It translates to CASRRPGEDTQYF.